This T cell receptor (beta chain) was sequenced for a study of blood T cell repertoires in COVID-19. Study background: The United States, Italy and Spain provided the acute and convalescent COVID-19 samples. PBMCs, B-cell-depleted T cells, or T cells provided the cDNA or gDNA that made up the material.

How the authors handled the data: Reference gene primers were amplified, and this amplification served to estimate nucleated cell counts. Libraries were prepared by immunoSEQ multiplex PCR; TCRdb keeps only in-frame clonotypes and omits some of them. V, J and clone size are those of that table, while D and trimming were read from the DNA. The sample gives under 250,000 clones, around 82% of which show up once; 2.9% is in the top ten. The CDR3 runs 16 residues. V shed 0 bases, J shed 8 bases, and the junction held 11 bases outside the gene matches. Germline CDR1 is MGHRA and CDR2 is YSYEKL. The V gene is TRBV4-1, the J gene TRBJ2-7; 9 positions agree with TRBD1. The TCR was taken from a man aged 50 to 59 with active or convalescent COVID-19. Sequenced input: peripheral blood. This CDR3 is CASSQEGPGQGGKQYF. In DNA, the CDR3 is TGCGCCAGCAGCCAAGAAGGGCCGGGACAGGGAGGGAAGCAGTACTTC.